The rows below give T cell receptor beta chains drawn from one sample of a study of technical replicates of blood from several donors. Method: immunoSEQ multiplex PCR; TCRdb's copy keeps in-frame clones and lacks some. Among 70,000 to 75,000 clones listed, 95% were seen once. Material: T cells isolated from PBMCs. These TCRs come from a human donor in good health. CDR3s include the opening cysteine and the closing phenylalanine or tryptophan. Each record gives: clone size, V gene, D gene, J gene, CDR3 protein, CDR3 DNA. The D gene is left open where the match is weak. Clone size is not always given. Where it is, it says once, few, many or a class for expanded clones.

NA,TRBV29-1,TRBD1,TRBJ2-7,CSAVTRTGTNEQYF,TGCAGCGCCGTGACCCGGACAGGGACGAACGAGCAGTACTTC
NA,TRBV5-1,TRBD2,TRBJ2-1,CASSYGLAGEGEQFF,TGCGCCAGCAGCTATGGACTTGCGGGAGAAGGTGAGCAGTTCTTC
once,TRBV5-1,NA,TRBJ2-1,CAAAPGTGANEQFF,TGCGCCGCAGCGCCCGGGACTGGGGCCAATGAGCAGTTCTTC
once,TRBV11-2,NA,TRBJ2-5,CASRPTGYQETQYF,TGTGCCAGCAGACCCACAGGTTACCAAGAGACCCAGTACTTC
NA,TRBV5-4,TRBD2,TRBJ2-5,CASSQTSGQETQYF,TGTGCCAGCAGCCAGACTAGCGGCCAAGAGACCCAGTACTTC
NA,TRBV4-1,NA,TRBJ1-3,CASSLRLAGNTIYF,TGCGCCAGCAGCCTCAGGTTGGCTGGAAACACCATATATTTT
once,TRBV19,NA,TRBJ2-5,CASSIASGKETQYF,TGTGCCAGTAGTATAGCATCGGGTAAGGAGACCCAGTACTTC
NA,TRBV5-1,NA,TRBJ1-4,CASRPNSRSTNEKLFF,TGCGCCAGCAGACCAAACAGTAGATCAACTAATGAAAAACTGTTTTTT
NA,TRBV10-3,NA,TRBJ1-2,CAINREGGYTF,TGTGCCATCAACAGGGAGGGAGGCTACACCTTC
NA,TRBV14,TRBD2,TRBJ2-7,CASSQALSGRNYEQYF,TGTGCCAGCAGCCAAGCCCTTAGCGGGAGGAACTACGAGCAGTACTTC
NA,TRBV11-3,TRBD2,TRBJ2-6,CASSLGFRGAGANVLTF,TGTGCCAGCAGCTTAGGGTTCCGGGGGGCTGGGGCCAACGTCCTGACTTTC
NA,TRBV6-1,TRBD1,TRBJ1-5,CASSWTGSGNQPQHF,TGTGCCAGCAGCTGGACAGGGTCGGGCAATCAGCCCCAGCATTTT
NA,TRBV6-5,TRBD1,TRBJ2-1,CASSYSSPTGGNEQFF,TGTGCCAGCAGTTACTCGTCCCCAACAGGGGGCAATGAGCAGTTCTTC
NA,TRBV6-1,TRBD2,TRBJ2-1,CASREGLAINEQFF,TGTGCCAGCAGGGAGGGACTAGCGATCAATGAGCAGTTCTTC
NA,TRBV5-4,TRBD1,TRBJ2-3,CASSSRDSTDTQYF,TGTGCCAGCAGCTCCCGGGACAGTACAGATACGCAGTATTTT
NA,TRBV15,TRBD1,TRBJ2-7,CATSELRDRGRNEQYF,TGTGCCACCAGCGAATTACGGGACAGGGGGAGAAACGAGCAGTACTTC
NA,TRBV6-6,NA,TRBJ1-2,CASSYHDRGGGYTF,TGTGCCAGCAGTTACCATGACCGCGGGGGAGGCTACACCTTC
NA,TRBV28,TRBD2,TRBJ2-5,CASSLSSGPQETQYF,TGTGCCAGCAGTCTCTCTAGCGGGCCCCAAGAGACCCAGTACTTC
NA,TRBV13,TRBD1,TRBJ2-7,CASSSPTGGYEQYF,TGTGCCAGCAGCTCCCCCACAGGGGGCTACGAGCAGTACTTC
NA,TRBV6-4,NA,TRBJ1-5,CASSEVGGSTQPQHF,TGTGCCAGCAGTGAAGTTGGCGGGAGTACGCAGCCCCAGCATTTT
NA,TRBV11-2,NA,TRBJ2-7,CASSLDSWDIYEQYF,TGTGCCAGCAGCTTAGACTCCTGGGACATCTACGAGCAGTACTTC
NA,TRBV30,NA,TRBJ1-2,CAWSALGTGYTF,TGTGCCTGGAGTGCCCTAGGTACCGGCTACACCTTC
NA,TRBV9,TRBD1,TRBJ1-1,CASSESGGMNTEAFF,TGTGCCAGCAGCGAGTCAGGGGGTATGAACACTGAAGCTTTCTTT
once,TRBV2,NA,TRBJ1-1,CASTGDWNTEAFF,TGTGCCAGCACAGGGGATTGGAACACTGAAGCTTTCTTT
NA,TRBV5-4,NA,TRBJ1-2,CASGGGDRFSRLDTF,TGTGCCAGCGGGGGGGGTGACAGGTTCAGCCGTTTAGACACCTTC
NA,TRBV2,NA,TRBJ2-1,CASSAKNEQFF,TGTGCCAGCAGCGCTAAAAATGAGCAGTTCTTC
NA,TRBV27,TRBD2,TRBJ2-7,CASSLYSAAGVYEQYF,TGTGCCAGCAGTTTATACTCGGCAGCGGGAGTCTACGAGCAGTACTTC
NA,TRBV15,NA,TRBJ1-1,CATSTAAVMNTEAFF,TGTGCCACCAGCACCGCGGCCGTTATGAACACTGAAGCTTTCTTT
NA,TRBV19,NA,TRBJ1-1,CASKSGGGTEAFF,TGTGCCAGTAAAAGTGGGGGGGGCACTGAAGCTTTCTTT
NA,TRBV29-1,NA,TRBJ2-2,CSVARGGGPGELFF,TGCAGCGTTGCCCGAGGAGGGGGCCCCGGGGAGCTGTTTTTT
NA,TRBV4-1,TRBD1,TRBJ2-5,CASSPDRVGQETQYF,TGCGCCAGCAGCCCAGACAGGGTGGGTCAAGAGACCCAGTACTTC
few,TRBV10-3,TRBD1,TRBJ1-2,CAISEGDRGHYGYTF,TGTGCCATCAGTGAAGGTGACAGGGGGCACTATGGCTACACCTTC
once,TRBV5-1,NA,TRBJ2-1,CASSLGLGRAYNEQFF,TGCGCCAGCAGCTTGGGACTAGGCAGGGCGTACAATGAGCAGTTCTTC
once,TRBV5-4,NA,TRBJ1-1,CASRTGEMNTEAFF,TGTGCCAGCAGGACAGGCGAAATGAACACTGAAGCTTTCTTT
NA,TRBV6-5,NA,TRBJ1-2,CASRMGGDYGYTF,TGTGCCAGCAGAATGGGAGGGGACTATGGCTACACCTTC
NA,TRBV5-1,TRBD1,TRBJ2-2,CASSWDSSANTGELFF,TGCGCCAGCAGCTGGGACAGCAGCGCGAACACCGGGGAGCTGTTTTTT
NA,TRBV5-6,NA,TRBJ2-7,CASSLSTAYEQYF,TGTGCCAGCAGCTTGAGCACAGCCTACGAGCAGTACTTC
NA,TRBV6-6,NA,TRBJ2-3,CASRATMYTQYF,TGTGCCAGCAGGGCGACTATGTATACGCAGTATTTT
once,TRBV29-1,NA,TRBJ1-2,CSVGPVLHGYTF,TGCAGCGTTGGTCCAGTCTTACATGGCTACACCTTC
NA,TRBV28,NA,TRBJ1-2,CASSLGQSPNYGYTF,TGTGCCAGCAGTTTAGGACAGAGCCCTAACTATGGCTACACCTTC
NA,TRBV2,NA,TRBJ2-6,CASRRDSALNGANVLTF,TGTGCCAGCAGGCGGGACAGTGCCTTGAACGGGGCCAACGTCCTGACTTTC
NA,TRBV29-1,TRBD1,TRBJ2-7,CSVIGTALGDDEQYF,TGCAGCGTTATAGGGACAGCCCTAGGAGACGACGAGCAGTACTTC